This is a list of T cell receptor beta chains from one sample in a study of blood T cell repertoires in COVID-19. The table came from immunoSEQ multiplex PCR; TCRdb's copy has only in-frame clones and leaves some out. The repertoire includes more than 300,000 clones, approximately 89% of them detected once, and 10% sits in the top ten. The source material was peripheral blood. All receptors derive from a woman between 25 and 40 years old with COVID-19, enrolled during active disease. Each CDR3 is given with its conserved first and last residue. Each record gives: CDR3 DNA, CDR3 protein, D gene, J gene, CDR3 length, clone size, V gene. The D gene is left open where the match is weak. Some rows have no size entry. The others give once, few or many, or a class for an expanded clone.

CDR3nt: TGTGCCAGCAGTGCCCCCGGGACTAGCGGGCTCTACGAGCAGTACTTC
CDR3aa: CASSAPGTSGLYEQYF
d_gene: TRBD2
j_gene: TRBJ2-7
len: 16
abundance: -
v_gene: TRBV2

CDR3nt: TGTGCCATCACCAGACAAGAGAACACTGAAGCTTTCTTT
CDR3aa: CAITRQENTEAFF
d_gene: -
j_gene: TRBJ1-1
len: 13
abundance: -
v_gene: TRBV10-3

CDR3nt: TGTGCCAGTAGTGCCGGGGTCGATCGGCCTGAAGCTTTCTTT
CDR3aa: CASSAGVDRPEAFF
d_gene: -
j_gene: TRBJ1-1
len: 14
abundance: -
v_gene: TRBV19

CDR3nt: TGTGCCAGCAGATCCCCGGGACTAGCGGGAGATCTCGAGCAGTACTTC
CDR3aa: CASRSPGLAGDLEQYF
d_gene: TRBD2
j_gene: TRBJ2-7
len: 16
abundance: once
v_gene: TRBV27

CDR3nt: TGTGCCAGCAGTTTTGTAGGCACAGATACGCAGTATTTT
CDR3aa: CASSFVGTDTQYF
d_gene: -
j_gene: TRBJ2-3
len: 13
abundance: once
v_gene: TRBV6-5

CDR3nt: TGTGCTAGTGGTATCCGGGACAGGGGGCAGCCCCAGCATTTT
CDR3aa: CASGIRDRGQPQHF
d_gene: TRBD1
j_gene: TRBJ1-5
len: 14
abundance: -
v_gene: TRBV12-5

CDR3nt: TGCGCCAGCAGTGAGACGGGGTGGGGTGGCTACACCTTC
CDR3aa: CASSETGWGGYTF
d_gene: -
j_gene: TRBJ1-2
len: 13
abundance: -
v_gene: TRBV10-1

CDR3nt: TGTGCCACCTTAGCGGGACCAGGGGAAGATACGCAGTATTTT
CDR3aa: CATLAGPGEDTQYF
d_gene: TRBD2
j_gene: TRBJ2-3
len: 14
abundance: -
v_gene: TRBV10-3

CDR3nt: TGTGCCAGCAGCTTCCGGGACAGGGCCCCTTATGGCTACACCTTC
CDR3aa: CASSFRDRAPYGYTF
d_gene: TRBD1
j_gene: TRBJ1-2
len: 15
abundance: -
v_gene: TRBV7-2

CDR3nt: TGTGCCAGCAGCTTACTCAAGGGAGTTGGTGAGCAGTTCTTC
CDR3aa: CASSLLKGVGEQFF
d_gene: -
j_gene: TRBJ2-1
len: 14
abundance: -
v_gene: TRBV11-2

CDR3nt: TGTGCCAGCAGCTTAGACAGGGTTGTCGGGGAGCTGTTTTTT
CDR3aa: CASSLDRVVGELFF
d_gene: TRBD1
j_gene: TRBJ2-2
len: 14
abundance: -
v_gene: TRBV7-3

CDR3nt: TGTGCCACCTCGGTAGGGGGAGAGCAGTACTTC
CDR3aa: CATSVGGEQYF
d_gene: -
j_gene: TRBJ2-7
len: 11
abundance: -
v_gene: TRBV24-1

CDR3nt: TGCGCCAGCAGTCAATCGGAAGCAGGGCTCCTAAGCTCCTATAATTCACCCCTCCACTTT
CDR3aa: CASSQSEAGLLSSYNSPLHF
d_gene: -
j_gene: TRBJ1-6
len: 20
abundance: -
v_gene: TRBV23-1

CDR3nt: TGTGCCTGGGCGGGTGGAGTTCAAGATACGCAGTATTTT
CDR3aa: CAWAGGVQDTQYF
d_gene: -
j_gene: TRBJ2-3
len: 13
abundance: -
v_gene: TRBV30

CDR3nt: TGTGCCACCCGACTAGCGGGGTCGGGAGAGGAGCAGTACTTC
CDR3aa: CATRLAGSGEEQYF
d_gene: TRBD2
j_gene: TRBJ2-7
len: 14
abundance: -
v_gene: TRBV10-3

CDR3nt: TGTGCCAGCAGCTTGGTCGACAGGGAGAAGGGCTACACCTTC
CDR3aa: CASSLVDREKGYTF
d_gene: TRBD1
j_gene: TRBJ1-2
len: 14
abundance: -
v_gene: TRBV5-6

CDR3nt: TGTGCCAGCAGCTGGGGACAGAGGTTCGCAGATACGCAGTATTTT
CDR3aa: CASSWGQRFADTQYF
d_gene: TRBD1
j_gene: TRBJ2-3
len: 15
abundance: -
v_gene: TRBV5-4

CDR3nt: TGCGCCAGCAGCCAAGGAGCACTTTCCGGGACTAGCGGGAGATCATACGAGCAGTACTTC
CDR3aa: CASSQGALSGTSGRSYEQYF
d_gene: TRBD2
j_gene: TRBJ2-7
len: 20
abundance: -
v_gene: TRBV4-1

CDR3nt: TGTGCCAGCAGCAACAGTGAGAACACTGAAGCTTTCTTT
CDR3aa: CASSNSENTEAFF
d_gene: -
j_gene: TRBJ1-1
len: 13
abundance: -
v_gene: TRBV5-6

CDR3nt: TGCGCCAGCAGTGTACGGACTAGCGGGAGGAATGAGCAGTTCTTC
CDR3aa: CASSVRTSGRNEQFF
d_gene: TRBD2
j_gene: TRBJ2-1
len: 15
abundance: -
v_gene: TRBV10-2

CDR3nt: TGTGCCAGCAGTAGGACAGGGGATTCCTACGAGCAGTACTTC
CDR3aa: CASSRTGDSYEQYF
d_gene: TRBD1
j_gene: TRBJ2-7
len: 14
abundance: -
v_gene: TRBV2

CDR3nt: TGTGCCAGTAGTTACGGACAGGGGACCTACGAGCAGTACTTC
CDR3aa: CASSYGQGTYEQYF
d_gene: TRBD1
j_gene: TRBJ2-7
len: 14
abundance: -
v_gene: TRBV19

CDR3nt: TGTGCCAGCAGTTACTCCGACAGGGGTCCCTACGAGCAGTACTTC
CDR3aa: CASSYSDRGPYEQYF
d_gene: TRBD1
j_gene: TRBJ2-7
len: 15
abundance: -
v_gene: TRBV6-5

CDR3nt: TGCAGCGTTGAGGATCCCCCTACTAGCGGGAGGGCTTTAGAGACCCAGTACTTC
CDR3aa: CSVEDPPTSGRALETQYF
d_gene: TRBD2
j_gene: TRBJ2-5
len: 18
abundance: -
v_gene: TRBV29-1

CDR3nt: TGCAGCGTTGGAGGCGGGGGCACTGAAGCTTTCTTT
CDR3aa: CSVGGGGTEAFF
d_gene: -
j_gene: TRBJ1-1
len: 12
abundance: -
v_gene: TRBV29-1

CDR3nt: TGTGCCAGCAGCTTAACAGTACTGAACAATGAGCAGTTCTTC
CDR3aa: CASSLTVLNNEQFF
d_gene: -
j_gene: TRBJ2-1
len: 14
abundance: -
v_gene: TRBV7-3

CDR3nt: TGTGCCAGCAGTTCGGGACAGGGTAACTACAATGAGCAGTTCTTC
CDR3aa: CASSSGQGNYNEQFF
d_gene: TRBD1
j_gene: TRBJ2-1
len: 15
abundance: -
v_gene: TRBV6-5

CDR3nt: TGTGCCAGCTCACCAGCGAGAAGCTCCTACGAGCAGTACTTC
CDR3aa: CASSPARSSYEQYF
d_gene: -
j_gene: TRBJ2-7
len: 14
abundance: once
v_gene: TRBV18

CDR3nt: TGTGCCAGCAGTGAACCGGGAGGGTCGGGCGAGCAGTACTTC
CDR3aa: CASSEPGGSGEQYF
d_gene: TRBD2
j_gene: TRBJ2-7
len: 14
abundance: -
v_gene: TRBV2

CDR3nt: TGTGCCAGTAGTTTCGGACAGGGTAGACCCCAGCATTTT
CDR3aa: CASSFGQGRPQHF
d_gene: TRBD1
j_gene: TRBJ1-5
len: 13
abundance: once
v_gene: TRBV19

CDR3nt: TGTGCCACCAGCTACGAGAGTCACAGGGGTGAGCAGTTCTTC
CDR3aa: CATSYESHRGEQFF
d_gene: TRBD1
j_gene: TRBJ2-1
len: 14
abundance: -
v_gene: TRBV15

CDR3nt: TGTGCCAGCAGCCCCCGGACAGGGTACCAGCCCCAGCATTTT
CDR3aa: CASSPRTGYQPQHF
d_gene: TRBD1
j_gene: TRBJ1-5
len: 14
abundance: -
v_gene: TRBV5-8

CDR3nt: TGTGCCAGCTCACCGTCCGGGACTCAAGAGACCCAGTACTTC
CDR3aa: CASSPSGTQETQYF
d_gene: -
j_gene: TRBJ2-5
len: 14
abundance: -
v_gene: TRBV18

CDR3nt: TGTGCCAGCAGCTTAACTAGCGACCTCTCCGAGCAGTACTTC
CDR3aa: CASSLTSDLSEQYF
d_gene: TRBD2
j_gene: TRBJ2-7
len: 14
abundance: -
v_gene: TRBV7-2

CDR3nt: TGTGCCAGCAGCCAAGTACAGCCCACAGATACGCAGTATTTT
CDR3aa: CASSQVQPTDTQYF
d_gene: -
j_gene: TRBJ2-3
len: 14
abundance: -
v_gene: TRBV14

CDR3nt: TGTGCCACCGCTGAACAGGGGGCCTGGGAGACCCAGTACTTC
CDR3aa: CATAEQGAWETQYF
d_gene: TRBD1
j_gene: TRBJ2-5
len: 14
abundance: -
v_gene: TRBV24-1

CDR3nt: TGTGCCAGCAGTTCTAGCGGGGCGGAAGTCAATGAGCAGTTCTTC
CDR3aa: CASSSSGAEVNEQFF
d_gene: TRBD2
j_gene: TRBJ2-1
len: 15
abundance: -
v_gene: TRBV27

CDR3nt: TGTGCCAGCAGTCACACAGGTTTCCAAGAGACCCAGTACTTC
CDR3aa: CASSHTGFQETQYF
d_gene: -
j_gene: TRBJ2-5
len: 14
abundance: -
v_gene: TRBV7-9

CDR3nt: TGTGCCAGCGGTGCCCTACAGGGTGTGAGGTCACCCCTCCACTTT
CDR3aa: CASGALQGVRSPLHF
d_gene: -
j_gene: TRBJ1-6
len: 15
abundance: -
v_gene: TRBV28

CDR3nt: TGTGCCAGCAGCCCACAGGGGGCTTCCTACGAGCAGTACTTC
CDR3aa: CASSPQGASYEQYF
d_gene: TRBD1
j_gene: TRBJ2-7
len: 14
abundance: -
v_gene: TRBV7-9

CDR3nt: TGTGCCAGCAGCCCCCGGAGGGGGCCCTACAATGAGCAGTTCTTC
CDR3aa: CASSPRRGPYNEQFF
d_gene: -
j_gene: TRBJ2-1
len: 15
abundance: -
v_gene: TRBV6-5

CDR3nt: TGTGCCAGCAGTTCAACCTTGTCCGGGACAGGGTTTGGCTACACCTTC
CDR3aa: CASSSTLSGTGFGYTF
d_gene: TRBD1
j_gene: TRBJ1-2
len: 16
abundance: -
v_gene: TRBV6-5

CDR3nt: TGTGCCAGCAGCTTCGGACTAATTTCAGAGACCCAGTACTTC
CDR3aa: CASSFGLISETQYF
d_gene: -
j_gene: TRBJ2-5
len: 14
abundance: -
v_gene: TRBV11-2

CDR3nt: TGTGCCATCGCCGGGTCTAACAATGAGCAGTTCTTC
CDR3aa: CAIAGSNNEQFF
d_gene: -
j_gene: TRBJ2-1
len: 12
abundance: -
v_gene: TRBV10-3

CDR3nt: TGTGCCCGCAGTTTTACAGGGTCGGGAAACACCATATATTTT
CDR3aa: CARSFTGSGNTIYF
d_gene: -
j_gene: TRBJ1-3
len: 14
abundance: -
v_gene: TRBV28

CDR3nt: TGTGCCACCCGGGACTTAAGCTCCTACAATGAGCAGTTCTTC
CDR3aa: CATRDLSSYNEQFF
d_gene: -
j_gene: TRBJ2-1
len: 14
abundance: -
v_gene: TRBV15

CDR3nt: TGTGCCAGCAGTAAAGCCGAGCAAGAGACCCAGTACTTC
CDR3aa: CASSKAEQETQYF
d_gene: -
j_gene: TRBJ2-5
len: 13
abundance: -
v_gene: TRBV6-1

CDR3nt: TGTGCCAGTAGTGACATAGCCAAAAACATTCAGTACTTC
CDR3aa: CASSDIAKNIQYF
d_gene: -
j_gene: TRBJ2-4
len: 13
abundance: -
v_gene: TRBV19

CDR3nt: TGTGCCAGCAGCTTAGGGGGCGGTCAGCCCCAGCATTTT
CDR3aa: CASSLGGGQPQHF
d_gene: -
j_gene: TRBJ1-5
len: 13
abundance: -
v_gene: TRBV7-8

CDR3nt: TGCGCCAGCAGCCAGACAGGATTCTACGAGCAGTACTTC
CDR3aa: CASSQTGFYEQYF
d_gene: -
j_gene: TRBJ2-7
len: 13
abundance: -
v_gene: TRBV4-1

CDR3nt: TGTGCCAGCAGCGTAGCCCCGGCCTACGAGCAGTACTTC
CDR3aa: CASSVAPAYEQYF
d_gene: -
j_gene: TRBJ2-7
len: 13
abundance: -
v_gene: TRBV9

CDR3nt: TGTGCCAGCAGCTTGCAACAGGGGGCTCAAGAGACCCAGTACTTC
CDR3aa: CASSLQQGAQETQYF
d_gene: TRBD1
j_gene: TRBJ2-5
len: 15
abundance: -
v_gene: TRBV5-5

CDR3nt: TGTGCCAGCAGTTCGAACACGGACAGGGGTGAAAAACTGTTTTTT
CDR3aa: CASSSNTDRGEKLFF
d_gene: TRBD1
j_gene: TRBJ1-4
len: 15
abundance: once
v_gene: TRBV28

CDR3nt: TGCGCCAGCAGCTTGGTTGGGACTAGCGGGAGTGGCGGCAATGAGCAGTTCTTC
CDR3aa: CASSLVGTSGSGGNEQFF
d_gene: TRBD2
j_gene: TRBJ2-1
len: 18
abundance: -
v_gene: TRBV5-1